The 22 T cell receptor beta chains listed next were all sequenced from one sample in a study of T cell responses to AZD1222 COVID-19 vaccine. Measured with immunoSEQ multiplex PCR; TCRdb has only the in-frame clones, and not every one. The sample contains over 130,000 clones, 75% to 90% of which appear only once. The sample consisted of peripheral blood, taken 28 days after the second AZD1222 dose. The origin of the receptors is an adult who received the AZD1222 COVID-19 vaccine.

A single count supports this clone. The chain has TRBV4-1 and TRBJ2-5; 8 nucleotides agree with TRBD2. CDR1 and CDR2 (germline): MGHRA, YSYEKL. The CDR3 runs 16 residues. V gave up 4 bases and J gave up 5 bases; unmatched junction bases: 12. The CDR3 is CASSPEISTSGETQYF. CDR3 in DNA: TGCGCCAGCAGCCCCGAAATTAGTACTAGCGGCGAGACCCAGTACTTC.

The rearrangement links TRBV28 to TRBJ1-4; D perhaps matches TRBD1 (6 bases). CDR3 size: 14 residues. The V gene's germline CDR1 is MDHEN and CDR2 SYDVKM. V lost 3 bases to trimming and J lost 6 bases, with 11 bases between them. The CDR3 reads CASSFGGLDEKLFF. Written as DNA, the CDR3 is TGTGCCAGCAGTTTCGGGGGGCTGGATGAAAAACTGTTTTTT. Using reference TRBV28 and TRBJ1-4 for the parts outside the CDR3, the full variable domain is DVKVTQSSRYLVKRTGEKVFLECVQDMDHENMFWYRQDPGLGLRLIYFSYDVKMKEKGDIPEGYSVSREKKERFSLILESASTNQTSMYLCASSFGGLDEKLFFGSGTQLSVL.

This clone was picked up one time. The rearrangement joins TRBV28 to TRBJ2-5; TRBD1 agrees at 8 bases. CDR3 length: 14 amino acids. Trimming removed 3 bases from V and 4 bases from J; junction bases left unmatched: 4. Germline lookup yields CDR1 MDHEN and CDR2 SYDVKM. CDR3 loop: CASSLAGGSETQYF. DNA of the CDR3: TGTGCCAGCAGTTTGGCAGGGGGCTCAGAGACCCAGTACTTC.

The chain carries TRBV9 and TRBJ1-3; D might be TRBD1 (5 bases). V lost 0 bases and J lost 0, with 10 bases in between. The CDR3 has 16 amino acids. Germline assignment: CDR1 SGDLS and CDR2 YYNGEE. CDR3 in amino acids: CASSVDGANSGNTIYF. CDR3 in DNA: TGTGCCAGCAGCGTAGATGGGGCGAACTCTGGAAACACCATATATTTT.

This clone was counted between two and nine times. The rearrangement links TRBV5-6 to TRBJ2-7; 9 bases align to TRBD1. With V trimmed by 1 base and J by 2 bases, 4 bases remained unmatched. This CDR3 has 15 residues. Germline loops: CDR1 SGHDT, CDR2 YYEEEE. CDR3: CASSLLGTGTYEQYF. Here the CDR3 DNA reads TGTGCCAGCAGCTTGCTTGGGACAGGGACCTACGAGCAGTACTTC. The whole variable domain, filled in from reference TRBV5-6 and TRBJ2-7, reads DAGVTQSPTHLIKTRGQQVTLRCSPKSGHDTVSWYQQALGQGPQFIFQYYEEEERQRGNFPDRFSGHQFPNYSSELNVNALLLGDSALYLCASSLLGTGTYEQYFGPGTRLTVT.

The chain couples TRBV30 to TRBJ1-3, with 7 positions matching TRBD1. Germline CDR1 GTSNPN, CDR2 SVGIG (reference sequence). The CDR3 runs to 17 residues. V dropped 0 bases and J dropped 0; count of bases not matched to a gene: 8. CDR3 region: CAWSVQGRGLSGNTIYF. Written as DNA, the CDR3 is TGTGCCTGGAGTGTACAGGGGAGAGGCCTCTCTGGAAACACCATATATTTT.

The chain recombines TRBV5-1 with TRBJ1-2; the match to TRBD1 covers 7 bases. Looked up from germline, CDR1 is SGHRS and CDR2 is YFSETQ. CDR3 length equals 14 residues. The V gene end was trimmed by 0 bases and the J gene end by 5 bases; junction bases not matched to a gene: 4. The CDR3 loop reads CASSLGDRGYGYTF. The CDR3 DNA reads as TGCGCCAGCAGCTTGGGGGACAGAGGATATGGCTACACCTTC.

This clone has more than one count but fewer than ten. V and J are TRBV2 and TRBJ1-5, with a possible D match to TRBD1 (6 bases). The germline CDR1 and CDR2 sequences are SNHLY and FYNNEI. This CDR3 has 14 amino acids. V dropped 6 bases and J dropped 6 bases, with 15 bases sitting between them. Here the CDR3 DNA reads TGTGCCAGCAGAGCGGACAGTAGAGGTCAGCCCCAGCATTTT. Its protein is CASRADSRGQPQHF.

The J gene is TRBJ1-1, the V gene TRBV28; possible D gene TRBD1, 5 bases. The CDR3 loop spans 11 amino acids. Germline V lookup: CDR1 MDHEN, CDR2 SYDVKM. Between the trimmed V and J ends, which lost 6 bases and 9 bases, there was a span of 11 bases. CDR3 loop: CASSSDRKAFF. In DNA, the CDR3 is TGTGCCAGCAGCTCCGACAGAAAAGCTTTCTTT.

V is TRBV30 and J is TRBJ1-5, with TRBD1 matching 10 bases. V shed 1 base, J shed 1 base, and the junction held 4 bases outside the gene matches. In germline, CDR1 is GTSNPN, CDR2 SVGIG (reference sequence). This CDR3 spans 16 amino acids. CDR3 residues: CAWSGDRGGSNQPQHF. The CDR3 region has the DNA TGTGCCTGGAGTGGGGACAGGGGTGGGAGCAATCAGCCCCAGCATTTT.

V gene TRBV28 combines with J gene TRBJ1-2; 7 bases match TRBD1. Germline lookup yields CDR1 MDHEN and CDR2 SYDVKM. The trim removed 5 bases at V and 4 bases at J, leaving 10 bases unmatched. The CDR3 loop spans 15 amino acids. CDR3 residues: CASSQQGRLGYGYTF. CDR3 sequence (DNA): TGTGCCAGCAGTCAACAGGGGAGGTTGGGCTATGGCTACACCTTC.

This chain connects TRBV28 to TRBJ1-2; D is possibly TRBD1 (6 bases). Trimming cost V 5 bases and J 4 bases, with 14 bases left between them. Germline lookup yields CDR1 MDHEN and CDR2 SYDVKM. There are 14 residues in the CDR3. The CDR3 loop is CASSVSQGPYGYTF. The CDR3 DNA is TGTGCCAGCAGTGTCTCACAGGGCCCCTATGGCTACACCTTC.

The CDR3 sequence: CASSQGQGESYEQYF. DNA for the CDR3: TGCGCCAGCAGCCAGGGACAGGGTGAGTCCTACGAGCAGTACTTC. This chain joins TRBV5-1 and TRBJ2-7; 9 bases line up with TRBD1. The ends lost 4 bases at V and 1 base at J; junction bases unmatched: 6. Germline V CDR1 and CDR2: SGHRS, YFSETQ. This CDR3 is 15 amino acids long.

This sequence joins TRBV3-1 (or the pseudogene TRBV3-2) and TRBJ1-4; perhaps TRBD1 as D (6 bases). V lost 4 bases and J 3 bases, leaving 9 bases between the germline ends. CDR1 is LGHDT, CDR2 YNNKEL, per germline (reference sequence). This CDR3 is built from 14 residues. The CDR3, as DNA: TGTGCCAGCAGCCTACAGGGTCCTAATGAAAAACTGTTTTTT. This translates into CASSLQGPNEKLFF.

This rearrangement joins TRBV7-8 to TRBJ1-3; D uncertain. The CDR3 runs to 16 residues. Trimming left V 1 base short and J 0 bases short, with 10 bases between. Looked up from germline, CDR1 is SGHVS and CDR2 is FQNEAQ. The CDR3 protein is CASSLGQSPSGNTIYF. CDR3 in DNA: TGTGCCAGCAGCTTAGGGCAGTCTCCCTCTGGAAACACCATATATTTT.

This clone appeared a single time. CDR3 in amino acids: CASSFGTSGKENTQYF. The CDR3 DNA reads TGCGCCAGCAGTTTTGGGACTAGCGGGAAGGAAAATACGCAGTATTTT. The rearrangement uses TRBV10-1 and TRBJ2-3, with 13 bases that match TRBD2. CDR3 length: 16 amino acids. V dropped 5 bases and J dropped 7; count of bases not matched to a gene: 9. CDR1 and CDR2 from the germline V gene are WNHNN and SYGVQD (reference sequence).

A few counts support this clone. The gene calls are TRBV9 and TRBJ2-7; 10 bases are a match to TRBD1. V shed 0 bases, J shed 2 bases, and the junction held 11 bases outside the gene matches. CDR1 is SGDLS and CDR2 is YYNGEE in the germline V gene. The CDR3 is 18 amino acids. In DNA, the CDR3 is TGTGCCAGCAGCGTAGGGGGTCCTGTGGGGACAGGGGCCTACGAGCAGTACGTC. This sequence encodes CASSVGGPVGTGAYEQYV.

The CDR3 region has the DNA TGTGCCAGCAGCGAGATGGGAAGCTCCTATAATTCACCCCTCCACTTT. This gives the protein CASSEMGSSYNSPLHF. This rearrangement joins TRBV25-1 to TRBJ1-6; D gene uncertain. The CDR3 consists of 16 residues. Germline CDR1 and CDR2: MGHDK and SYGVNS. V lost 6 bases to trimming and J lost 0 bases, with 12 bases between them. The full variable domain, with the rest looked up from reference TRBV25-1 and TRBJ1-6, is EADIYQTPRYLVIGTGKKITLECSQTMGHDKMYWYQQDPGMELHLIHYSYGVNSTEKGDLSSESTVSRIRTEHFPLTLESARPSHTSQYLCASSEMGSSYNSPLHFGNGTRLTVT.

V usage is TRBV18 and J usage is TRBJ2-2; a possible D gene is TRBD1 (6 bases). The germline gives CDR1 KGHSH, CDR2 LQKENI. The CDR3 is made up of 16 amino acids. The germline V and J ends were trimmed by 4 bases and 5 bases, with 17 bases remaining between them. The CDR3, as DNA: TGTGCCAGCTCACAAAAGCCGGGACACACAACCGGGGAGCTGTTTTTT. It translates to CASSQKPGHTTGELFF. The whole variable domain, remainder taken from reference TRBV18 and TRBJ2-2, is NAGVMQNPRHLVRRRGQEARLRCSPMKGHSHVYWYRQLPEEGLKFMVYLQKENIIDESGMPKERFSAEFPKEGPSILRIQQVVRGDSAAYFCASSQKPGHTTGELFFGEGSRLTVL.

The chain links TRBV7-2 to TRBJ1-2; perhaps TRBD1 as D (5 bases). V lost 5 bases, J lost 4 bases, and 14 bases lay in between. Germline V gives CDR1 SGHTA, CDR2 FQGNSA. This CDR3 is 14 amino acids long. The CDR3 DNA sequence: TGTGCCAGCAGCGGAAGGATAGGGGCCTATGGCTACACCTTC. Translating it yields CASSGRIGAYGYTF.

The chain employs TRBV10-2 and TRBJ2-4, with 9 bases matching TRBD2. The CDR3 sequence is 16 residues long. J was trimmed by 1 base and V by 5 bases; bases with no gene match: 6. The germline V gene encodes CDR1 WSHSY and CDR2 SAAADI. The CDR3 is CASSRGRGEAKNIQYF. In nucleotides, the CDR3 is TGCGCCAGCAGTCGCGGGAGGGGTGAGGCCAAAAACATTCAGTACTTC.

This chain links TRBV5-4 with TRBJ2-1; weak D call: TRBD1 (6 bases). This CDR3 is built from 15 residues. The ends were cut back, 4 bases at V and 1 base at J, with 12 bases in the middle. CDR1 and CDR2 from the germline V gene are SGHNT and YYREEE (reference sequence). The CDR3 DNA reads TGTGCCAGCAGCAAGGGGGAGAGGTCCTACAATGAGCAGTTCTTC. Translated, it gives CASSKGERSYNEQFF.